This T cell receptor (beta chain) was sequenced in a study of vaccination effects on CD4 cells after COVID-19. Study-wide results and caveats: Common cold coronaviruses were cross-recognized by only 1 of 255 vaccine-induced clones in healthy vaccinees. Few convalescent patients were included, and no early post-infection timepoints were sampled.

Viral peptide pool expansion of antigen-specific CD4+ T cells preceded sequencing in the ViraFEST assay. Investigators separated out CD4+ T cells once around nine days of culture had passed. No vaccinee had earlier SARS-CoV-2 infection, and nucleocapsid antibodies were negative. Researchers swapped half the medium for IL-2 medium on both days 3 and 7. V lost 0 bases, J lost 4 bases, and 19 bases lay in between. Germline lookup yields CDR1 SGHRS and CDR2 YFSETQ. The CDR3 contains 17 residues. A note on this clone: Its antigen remains unknown.

Assay: immunoSEQ multiplex PCR; the TCRdb copy retains only in-frame clones and omits some. The sample has tens of thousands of clones, roughly four fifths seen once. The chain carries TRBV5-1 and TRBJ1-2; no clear D. The receptor was derived from a human donor who received a COVID-19 vaccine. Here the sequenced sample was CD4+ T cells from PBMCs cultured with HCoV-229E spike peptides, taken before COVID-19 vaccination. DNA of the CDR3: TGCGCCAGCAGCTTGGATTCTATTTGGGTGTTCGGCTATGGCTACACCTTC. It codes for CASSLDSIWVFGYGYTF. The variable domain in full, completed from reference TRBV5-1 and TRBJ1-2, reads KAGVTQTPRYLIKTRGQQVTLSCSPISGHRSVSWYQQTPGQGLQFLFEYFSETQRNKGNFPGRFSGRQFSNSRSEMNVSTLELGDSALYLCASSLDSIWVFGYGYTFGSGTRLTVV.